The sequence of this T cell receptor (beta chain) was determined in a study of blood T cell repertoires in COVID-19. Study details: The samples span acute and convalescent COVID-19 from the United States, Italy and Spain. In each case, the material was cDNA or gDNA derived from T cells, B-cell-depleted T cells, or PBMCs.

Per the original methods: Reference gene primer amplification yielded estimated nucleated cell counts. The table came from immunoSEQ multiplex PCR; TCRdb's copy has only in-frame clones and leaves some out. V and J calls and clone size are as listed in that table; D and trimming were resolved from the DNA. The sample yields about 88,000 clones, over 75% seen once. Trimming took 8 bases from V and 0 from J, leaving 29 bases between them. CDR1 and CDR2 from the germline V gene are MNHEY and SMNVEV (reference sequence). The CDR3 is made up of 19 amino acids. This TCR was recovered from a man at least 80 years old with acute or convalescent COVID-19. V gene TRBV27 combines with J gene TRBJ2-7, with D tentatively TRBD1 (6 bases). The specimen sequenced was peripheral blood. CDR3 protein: CASHTDRSQLFSYSYEQYF. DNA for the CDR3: TGTGCCAGCCACACCGACAGGTCCCAACTTTTTTCCTACTCCTACGAGCAGTACTTC.